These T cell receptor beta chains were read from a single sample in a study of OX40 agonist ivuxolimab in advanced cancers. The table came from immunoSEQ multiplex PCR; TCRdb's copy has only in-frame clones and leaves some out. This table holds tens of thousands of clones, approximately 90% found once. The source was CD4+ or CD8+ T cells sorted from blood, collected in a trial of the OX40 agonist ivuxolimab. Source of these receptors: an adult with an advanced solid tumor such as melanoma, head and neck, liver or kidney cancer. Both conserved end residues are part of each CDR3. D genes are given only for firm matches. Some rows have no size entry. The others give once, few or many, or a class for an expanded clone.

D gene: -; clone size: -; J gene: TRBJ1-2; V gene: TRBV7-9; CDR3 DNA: TGTGCCAGCAGCTCTGACGGGAGATCTGGCGGCTACACCTTC; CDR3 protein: CASSSDGRSGGYTF
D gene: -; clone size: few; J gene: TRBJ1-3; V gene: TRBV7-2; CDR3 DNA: TGTGCCAGCAGCTTAGCTGTCATCTCTGGAAACACCATATATTTT; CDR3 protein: CASSLAVISGNTIYF
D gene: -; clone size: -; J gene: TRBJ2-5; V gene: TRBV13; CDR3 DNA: TGTGCCAGCAGCTTATCCTTTTGGGTGGGCCAAGAGACCCAGTACTTC; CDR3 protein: CASSLSFWVGQETQYF
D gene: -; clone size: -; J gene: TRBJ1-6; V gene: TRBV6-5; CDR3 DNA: TGTGCCAGCAGGTCCGCGGGGGGTGGAAATTCACCCCTCCACTTT; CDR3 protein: CASRSAGGGNSPLHF
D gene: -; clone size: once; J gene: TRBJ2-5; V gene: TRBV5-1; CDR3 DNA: TGCGCCAGCAGCTTGGTTGGCGGGGGCTATCAAGAGACCCAGTACTTC; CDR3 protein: CASSLVGGGYQETQYF
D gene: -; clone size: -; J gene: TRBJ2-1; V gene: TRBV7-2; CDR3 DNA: TGTGCCAGCAGCTTAGTTCGGTTGGGGGCTGAGCAGTTCTTC; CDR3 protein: CASSLVRLGAEQFF
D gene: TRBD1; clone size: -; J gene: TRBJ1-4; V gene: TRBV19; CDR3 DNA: TGTGCCAGTAGTCCACGGGACAGCGAAAAACTGTTTTTT; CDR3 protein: CASSPRDSEKLFF
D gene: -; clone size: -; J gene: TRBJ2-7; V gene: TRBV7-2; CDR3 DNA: TGTGCCAGCAGCTTCCGGCCTTTCGACGAGCAGTACTTC; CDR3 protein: CASSFRPFDEQYF
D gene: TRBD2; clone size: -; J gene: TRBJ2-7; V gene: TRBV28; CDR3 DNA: TGTGCCAGCAGTAGACTAGCGGGAGGAGACGAGCAGTACTTC; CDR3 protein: CASSRLAGGDEQYF
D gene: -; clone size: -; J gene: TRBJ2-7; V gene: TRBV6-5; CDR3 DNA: TGTGCCAGCTCCCGGTCGTCAGGCGACTACGAGCAGTACTTC; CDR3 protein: CASSRSSGDYEQYF
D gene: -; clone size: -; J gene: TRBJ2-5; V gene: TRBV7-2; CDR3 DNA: TGTGCCAGCAGTATCGGACATAAAGAGACCCAGTACTTC; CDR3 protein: CASSIGHKETQYF
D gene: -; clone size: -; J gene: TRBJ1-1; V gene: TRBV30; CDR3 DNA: TGTGCCTGGGCCCTACAGGGAGGCACTGAAGCTTTCTTT; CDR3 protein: CAWALQGGTEAFF
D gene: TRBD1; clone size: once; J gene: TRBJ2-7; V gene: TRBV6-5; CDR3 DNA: TGTGCCAGCAGTGCCTGGACAGGGATCCACGAGCAGTACTTC; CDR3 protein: CASSAWTGIHEQYF
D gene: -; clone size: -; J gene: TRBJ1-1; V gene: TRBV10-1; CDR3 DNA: TGCGCCAGCAAGAAGGGGGAGGTTGGGAACACTGAAGCTTTCTTT; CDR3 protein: CASKKGEVGNTEAFF
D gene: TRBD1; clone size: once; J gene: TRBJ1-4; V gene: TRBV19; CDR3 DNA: TGTGCCAGTAGTATATCGGGACAGGGGCAGGGTGAAAAACTGTTTTTT; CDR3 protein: CASSISGQGQGEKLFF